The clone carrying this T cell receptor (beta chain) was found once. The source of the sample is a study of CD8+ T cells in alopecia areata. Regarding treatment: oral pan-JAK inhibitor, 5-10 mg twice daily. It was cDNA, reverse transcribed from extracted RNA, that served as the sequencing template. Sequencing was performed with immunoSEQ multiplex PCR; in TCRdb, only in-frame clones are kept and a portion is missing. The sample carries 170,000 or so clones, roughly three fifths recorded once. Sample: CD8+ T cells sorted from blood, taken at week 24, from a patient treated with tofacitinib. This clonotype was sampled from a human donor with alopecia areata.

The CDR3 reads CASSLEGNEKLFF. The CDR3 bases are TGTGCCAGCAGCTTAGAGGGGAATGAAAAACTGTTTTTT. V is TRBV7-9 and J is TRBJ1-4, with D maybe TRBD1 (5 bases). This CDR3 spans 13 amino acids. Germline V gene lookup returns CDR1 SEHNR and CDR2 FQNEAQ (reference sequence). V gave up 1 base and J gave up 5 bases, with 5 bases separating them.